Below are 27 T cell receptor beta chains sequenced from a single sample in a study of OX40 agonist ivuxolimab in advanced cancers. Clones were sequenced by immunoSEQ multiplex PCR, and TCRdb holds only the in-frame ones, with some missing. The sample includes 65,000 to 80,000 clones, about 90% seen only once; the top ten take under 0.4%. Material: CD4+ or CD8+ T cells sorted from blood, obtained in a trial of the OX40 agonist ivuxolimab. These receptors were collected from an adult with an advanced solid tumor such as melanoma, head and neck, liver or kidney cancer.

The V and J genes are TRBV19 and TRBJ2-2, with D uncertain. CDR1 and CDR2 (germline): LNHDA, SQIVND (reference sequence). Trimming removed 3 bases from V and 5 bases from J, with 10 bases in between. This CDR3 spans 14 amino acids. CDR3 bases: TGTGCCAGTAGTATTCAAGAAGCGACCGGGGAGCTGTTTTTT. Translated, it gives CASSIQEATGELFF.

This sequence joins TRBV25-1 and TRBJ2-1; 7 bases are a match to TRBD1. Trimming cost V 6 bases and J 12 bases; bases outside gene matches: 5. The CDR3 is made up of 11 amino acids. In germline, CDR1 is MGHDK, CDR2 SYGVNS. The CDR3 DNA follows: TGTGCCAGCAGCCCCCGGGACAGGCAGTTCTTC. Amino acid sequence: CASSPRDRQFF.

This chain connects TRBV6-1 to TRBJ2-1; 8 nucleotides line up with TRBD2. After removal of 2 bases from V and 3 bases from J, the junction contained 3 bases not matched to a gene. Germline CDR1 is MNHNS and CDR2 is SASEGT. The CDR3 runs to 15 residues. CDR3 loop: CASSEMTSVYNEQFF. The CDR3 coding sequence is TGTGCCAGCAGTGAAATGACTAGCGTCTACAATGAGCAGTTCTTC.

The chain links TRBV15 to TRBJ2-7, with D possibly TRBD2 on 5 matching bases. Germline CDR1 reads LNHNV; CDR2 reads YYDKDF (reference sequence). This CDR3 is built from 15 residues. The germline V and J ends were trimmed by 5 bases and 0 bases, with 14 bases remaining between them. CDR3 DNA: TGTGCCACCAGCGCCGGGGTGGGTTTCTCCTACGAGCAGTACTTC. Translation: CATSAGVGFSYEQYF.

CDR3 sequence reads: CASSLLASTGELFF. For the CDR3, the DNA is TGCGCCAGCAGCTTGCTTGCCAGCACCGGGGAGCTGTTTTTT. The genes are TRBV5-1 and TRBJ2-2; D is undetermined. V lost 1 base, J lost 4 bases, and 8 bases lay in between. This CDR3 spans 14 amino acids. Germline V gene data show CDR1 as SGHRS and CDR2 as YFSETQ.

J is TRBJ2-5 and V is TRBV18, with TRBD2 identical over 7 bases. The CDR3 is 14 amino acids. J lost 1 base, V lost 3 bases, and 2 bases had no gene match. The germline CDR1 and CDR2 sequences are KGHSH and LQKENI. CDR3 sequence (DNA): TGTGCCAGCTCACCTTCTAGCGGCCAAGAGACCCAGTACTTC. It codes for CASSPSSGQETQYF.

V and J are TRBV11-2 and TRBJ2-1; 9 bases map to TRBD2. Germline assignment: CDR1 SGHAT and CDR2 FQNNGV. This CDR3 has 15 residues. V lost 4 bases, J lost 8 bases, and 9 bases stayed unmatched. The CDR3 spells CASSYGLAGMHEQFF. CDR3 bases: TGTGCCAGCAGCTACGGGCTAGCGGGAATGCATGAGCAGTTCTTC.

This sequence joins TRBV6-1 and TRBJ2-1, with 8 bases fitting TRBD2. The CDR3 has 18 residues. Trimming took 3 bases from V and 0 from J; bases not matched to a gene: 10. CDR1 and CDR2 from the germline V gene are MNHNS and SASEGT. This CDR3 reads CASSEWVISGNSYNEQFF. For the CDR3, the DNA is TGTGCCAGCAGTGAGTGGGTTATTAGCGGGAACTCCTACAATGAGCAGTTCTTC.

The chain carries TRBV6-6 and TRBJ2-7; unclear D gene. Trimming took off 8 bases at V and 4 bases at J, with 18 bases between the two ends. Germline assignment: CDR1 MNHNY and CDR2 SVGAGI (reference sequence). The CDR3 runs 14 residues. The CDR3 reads CASSAPGGRYEQYF. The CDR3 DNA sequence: TGTGCCAGCTCGGCGCCGGGTGGGCGGTACGAGCAGTACTTC.

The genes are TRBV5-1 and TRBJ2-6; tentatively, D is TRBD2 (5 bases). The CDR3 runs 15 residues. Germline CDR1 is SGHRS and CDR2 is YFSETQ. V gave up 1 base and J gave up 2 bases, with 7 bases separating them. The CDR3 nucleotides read TGCGCCAGCAGCTTGAGGGAGACTGGGGCCAACGTCCTGACTTTC. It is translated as CASSLRETGANVLTF. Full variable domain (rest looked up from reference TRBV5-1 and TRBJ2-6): KAGVTQTPRYLIKTRGQQVTLSCSPISGHRSVSWYQQTPGQGLQFLFEYFSETQRNKGNFPGRFSGRQFSNSRSEMNVSTLELGDSALYLCASSLRETGANVLTFGAGSRLTVL.

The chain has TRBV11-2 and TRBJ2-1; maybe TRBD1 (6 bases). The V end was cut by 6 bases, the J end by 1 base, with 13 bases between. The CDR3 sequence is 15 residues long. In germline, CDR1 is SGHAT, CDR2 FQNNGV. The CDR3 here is CASSHPGQSYNEQFF. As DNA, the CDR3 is TGTGCCAGCAGTCATCCGGGACAATCCTACAATGAGCAGTTCTTC.

CDR3 amino acids: CASSPRTGTVGGAYEQYF. Written as DNA, the CDR3 is TGTGCCAGCAGCCCAAGGACAGGGACCGTTGGCGGCGCCTACGAGCAGTACTTC. The chain carries TRBV7-6 and TRBJ2-7; TRBD1 aligns across 8 bases. Germline V lookup: CDR1 SGHVS, CDR2 FNYEAQ. Unmatched junction bases numbered 17, after V lost 5 bases and J lost 2 bases. The CDR3 totals 18 residues.

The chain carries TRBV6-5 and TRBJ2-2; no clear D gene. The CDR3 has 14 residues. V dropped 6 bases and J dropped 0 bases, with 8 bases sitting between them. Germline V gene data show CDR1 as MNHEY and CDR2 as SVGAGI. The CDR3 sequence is CASSRSTNTGELFF. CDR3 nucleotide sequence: TGTGCCAGCAGCAGATCAACGAACACCGGGGAGCTGTTTTTT.

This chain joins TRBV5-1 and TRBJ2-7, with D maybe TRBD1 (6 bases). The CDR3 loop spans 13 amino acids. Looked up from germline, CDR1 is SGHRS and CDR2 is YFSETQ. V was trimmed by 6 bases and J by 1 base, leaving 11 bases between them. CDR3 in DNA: TGCGCCAGCAAACAGGGTAAATCCTACGAGCAGTACTTC. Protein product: CASKQGKSYEQYF.

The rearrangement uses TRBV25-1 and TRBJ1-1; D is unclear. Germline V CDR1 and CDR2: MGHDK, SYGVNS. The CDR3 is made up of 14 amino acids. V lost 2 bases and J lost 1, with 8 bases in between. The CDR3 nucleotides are TGTGCCAGCAGTGAAGGCCGGGGGAACACTGAAGCTTTCTTT. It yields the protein CASSEGRGNTEAFF.

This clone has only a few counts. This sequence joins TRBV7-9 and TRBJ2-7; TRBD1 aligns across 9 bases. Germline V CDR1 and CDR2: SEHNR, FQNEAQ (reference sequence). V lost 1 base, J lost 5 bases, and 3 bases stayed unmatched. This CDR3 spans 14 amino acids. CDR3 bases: TGTGCCAGCAGCTTAGGGGACAGGGATCACGAGCAGTACTTC. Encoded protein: CASSLGDRDHEQYF.

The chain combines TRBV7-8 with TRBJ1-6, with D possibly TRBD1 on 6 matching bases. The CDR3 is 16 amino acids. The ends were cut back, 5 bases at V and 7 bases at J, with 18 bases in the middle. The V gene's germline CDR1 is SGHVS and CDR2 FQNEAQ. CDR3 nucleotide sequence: TGTGCCAGCAGCCAACGAGCAGGGGTGTGGAATTCACCCCTCCACTTT. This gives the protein CASSQRAGVWNSPLHF.

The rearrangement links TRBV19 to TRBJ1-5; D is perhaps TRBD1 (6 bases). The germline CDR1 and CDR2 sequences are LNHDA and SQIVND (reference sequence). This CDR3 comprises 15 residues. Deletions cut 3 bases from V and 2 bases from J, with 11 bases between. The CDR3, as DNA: TGTGCCAGTAGTATTGGGGGGGCCGGCAATCAGCCCCAGCATTTT. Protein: CASSIGGAGNQPQHF. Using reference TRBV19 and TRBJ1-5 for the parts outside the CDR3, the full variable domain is DGGITQSPKYLFRKEGQNVTLSCEQNLNHDAMYWYRQDPGQGLRLIYYSQIVNDFQKGDIAEGYSVSREKKESFPLTVTSAQKNPTAFYLCASSIGGAGNQPQHFGDGTRLSIL.

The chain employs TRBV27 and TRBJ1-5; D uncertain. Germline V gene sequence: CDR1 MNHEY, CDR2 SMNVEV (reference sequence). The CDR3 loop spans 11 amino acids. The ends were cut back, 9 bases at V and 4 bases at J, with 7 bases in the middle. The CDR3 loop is CARGGNQPQHF. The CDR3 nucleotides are TGTGCCAGGGGAGGGAATCAGCCCCAGCATTTT.

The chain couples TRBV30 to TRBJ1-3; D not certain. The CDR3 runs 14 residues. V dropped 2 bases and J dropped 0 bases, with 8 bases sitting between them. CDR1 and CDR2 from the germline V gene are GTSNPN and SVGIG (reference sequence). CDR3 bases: TGTGCCTGGAGTAGTAGGAGCTCTGGAAACACCATATATTTT. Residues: CAWSSRSSGNTIYF.

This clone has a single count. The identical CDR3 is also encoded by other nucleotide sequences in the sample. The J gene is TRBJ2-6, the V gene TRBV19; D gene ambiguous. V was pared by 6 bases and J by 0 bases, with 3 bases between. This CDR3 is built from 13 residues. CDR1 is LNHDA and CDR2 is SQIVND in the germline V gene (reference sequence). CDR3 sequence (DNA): TGTGCCAGTAGGAACTCTGGGGCCAACGTCCTGACTTTC. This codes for CASRNSGANVLTF.

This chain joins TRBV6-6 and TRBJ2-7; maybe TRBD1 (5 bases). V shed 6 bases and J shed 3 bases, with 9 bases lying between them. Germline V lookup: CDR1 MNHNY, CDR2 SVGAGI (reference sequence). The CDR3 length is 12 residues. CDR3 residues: CASSQGYYEQYF. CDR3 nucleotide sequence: TGTGCCAGCAGCCAGGGATACTACGAGCAGTACTTC.

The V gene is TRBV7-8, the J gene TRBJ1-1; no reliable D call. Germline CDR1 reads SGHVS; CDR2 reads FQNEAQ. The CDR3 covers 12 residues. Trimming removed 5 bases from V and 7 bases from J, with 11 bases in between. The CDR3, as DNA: TGTGCCAGCAGCAGGGAGGCGGTTGAAGCTTTCTTT. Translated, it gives CASSREAVEAFF.

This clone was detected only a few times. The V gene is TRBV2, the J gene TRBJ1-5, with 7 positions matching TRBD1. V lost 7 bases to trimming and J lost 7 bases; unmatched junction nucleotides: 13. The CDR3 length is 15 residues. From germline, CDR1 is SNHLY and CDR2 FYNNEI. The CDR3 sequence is CASTDRGTASQPQHF. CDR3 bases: TGTGCCAGCACTGATAGGGGGACAGCTTCGCAGCCCCAGCATTTT.

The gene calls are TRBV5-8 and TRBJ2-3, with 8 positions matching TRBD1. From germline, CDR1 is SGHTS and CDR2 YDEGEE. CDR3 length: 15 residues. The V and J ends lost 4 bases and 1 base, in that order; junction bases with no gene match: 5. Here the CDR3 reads CASSPGQGRTDTQYF. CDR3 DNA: TGTGCCAGCAGCCCTGGACAGGGACGCACAGATACGCAGTATTTT. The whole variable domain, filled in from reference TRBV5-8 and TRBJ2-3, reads EAGVTQSPTHLIKTRGQQATLRCSPISGHTSVYWYQQALGLGLQFLLWYDEGEERNRGNFPPRFSGRQFPNYSSELNVNALELEDSALYLCASSPGQGRTDTQYFGPGTRLTVL.

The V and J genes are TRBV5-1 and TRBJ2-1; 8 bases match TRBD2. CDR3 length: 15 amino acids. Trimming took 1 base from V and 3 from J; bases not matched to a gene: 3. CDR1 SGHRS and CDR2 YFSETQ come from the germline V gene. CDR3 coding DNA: TGCGCCAGCAGCTTGACTAGCGGATACTACAATGAGCAGTTCTTC. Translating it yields CASSLTSGYYNEQFF.

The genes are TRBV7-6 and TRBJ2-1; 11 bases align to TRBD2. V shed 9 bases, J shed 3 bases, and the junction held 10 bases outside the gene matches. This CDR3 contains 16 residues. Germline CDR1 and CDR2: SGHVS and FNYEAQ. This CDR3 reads CASAGTSGTYYNEQFF. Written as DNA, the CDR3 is TGTGCCAGTGCCGGGACTAGCGGAACTTACTACAATGAGCAGTTCTTC.